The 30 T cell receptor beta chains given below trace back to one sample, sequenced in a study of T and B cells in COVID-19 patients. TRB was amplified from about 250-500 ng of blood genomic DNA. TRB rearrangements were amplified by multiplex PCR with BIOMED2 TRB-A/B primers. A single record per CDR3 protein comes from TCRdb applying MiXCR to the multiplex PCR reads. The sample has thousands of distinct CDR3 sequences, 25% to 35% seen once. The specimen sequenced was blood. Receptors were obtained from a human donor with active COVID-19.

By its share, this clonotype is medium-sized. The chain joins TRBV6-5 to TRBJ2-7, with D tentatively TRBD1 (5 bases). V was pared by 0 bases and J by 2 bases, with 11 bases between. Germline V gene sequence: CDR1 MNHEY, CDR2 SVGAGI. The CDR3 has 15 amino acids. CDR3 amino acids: CASSYSLSGPYEQYF. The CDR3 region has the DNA TGTGCCAGCAGTTACTCGTTATCAGGGCCCTACGAGCAGTACTTC.

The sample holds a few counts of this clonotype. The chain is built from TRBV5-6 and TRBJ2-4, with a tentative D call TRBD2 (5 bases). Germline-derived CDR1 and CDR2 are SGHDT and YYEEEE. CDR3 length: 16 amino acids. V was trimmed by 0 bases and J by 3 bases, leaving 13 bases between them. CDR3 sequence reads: CASSLGRERSKNIQYF. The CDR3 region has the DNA TGTGCCAGCAGCTTGGGACGGGAACGGAGCAAAAACATTCAGTACTTC.

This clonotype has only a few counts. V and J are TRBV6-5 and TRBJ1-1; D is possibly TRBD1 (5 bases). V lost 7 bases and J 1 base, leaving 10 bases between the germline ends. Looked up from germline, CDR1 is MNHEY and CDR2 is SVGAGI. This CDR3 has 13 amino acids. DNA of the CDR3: TGTGCCAGCACCGTAACAGGGAACACTGAAGCTTTCTTT. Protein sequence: CASTVTGNTEAFF.

CDR3 nucleotides: TGCGCCAGCAGGTGGACCCAAGAGACCCAGTACTTC. Amino acids: CASRWTQETQYF. The chain uses TRBV5-1 and TRBJ2-5; D gene unclear. Germline V gene lookup returns CDR1 SGHRS and CDR2 YFSETQ. The CDR3 has 12 amino acids. V was pared by 5 bases and J by 1 base, with 6 bases between.

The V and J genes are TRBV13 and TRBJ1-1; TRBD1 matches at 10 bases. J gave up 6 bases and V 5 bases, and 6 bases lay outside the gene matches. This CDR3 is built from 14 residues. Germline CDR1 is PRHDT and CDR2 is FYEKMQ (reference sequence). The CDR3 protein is CASSLGQGYAEAFF. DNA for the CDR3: TGTGCCAGCAGCCTGGGACAGGGGTACGCTGAAGCTTTCTTT.

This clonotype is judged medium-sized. The CDR3 DNA is TGCAGCGTACGACAGGGGAAGGAAAAACTGTTTTTT. It codes for CSVRQGKEKLFF. This chain uses TRBV29-1 with TRBJ1-4, with 8 bases identical to TRBD1. There are 12 residues in the CDR3. The V gene end was trimmed by 6 bases and the J gene end by 8 bases; junction bases not matched to a gene: 5. Germline V CDR1 and CDR2: SQVTM, ANQGSEA.

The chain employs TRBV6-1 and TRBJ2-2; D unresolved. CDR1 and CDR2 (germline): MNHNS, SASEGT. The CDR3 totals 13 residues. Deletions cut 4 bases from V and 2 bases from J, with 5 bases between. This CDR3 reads CASSGGNTGELFF. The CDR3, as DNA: TGTGCCAGCAGTGGGGGTAACACCGGGGAGCTGTTTTTT.

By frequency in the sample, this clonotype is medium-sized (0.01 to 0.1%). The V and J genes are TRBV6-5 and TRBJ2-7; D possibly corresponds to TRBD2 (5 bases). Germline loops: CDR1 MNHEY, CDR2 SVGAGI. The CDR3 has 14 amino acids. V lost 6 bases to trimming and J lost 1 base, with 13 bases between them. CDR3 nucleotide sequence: TGTGCCAGCAGACGTCTCCGGGGATCCTACGAGCAGTACGTC. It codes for CASRRLRGSYEQYV.

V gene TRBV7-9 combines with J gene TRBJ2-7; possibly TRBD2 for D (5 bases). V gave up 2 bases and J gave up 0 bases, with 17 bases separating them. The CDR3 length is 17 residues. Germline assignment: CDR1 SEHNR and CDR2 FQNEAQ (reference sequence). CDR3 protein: CASSLPLDSPNSYEQYV. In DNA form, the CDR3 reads TGTGCCAGCAGCTTACCCTTGGACTCTCCGAACTCCTACGAGCAGTACGTC.

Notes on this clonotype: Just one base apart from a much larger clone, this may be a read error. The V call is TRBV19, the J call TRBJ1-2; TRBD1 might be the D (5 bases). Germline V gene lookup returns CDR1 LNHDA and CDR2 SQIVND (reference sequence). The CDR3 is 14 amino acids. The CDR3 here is CASSTRQTLYGYNF. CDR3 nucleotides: TGTGCCAGTAGTACCCGACAGACTCTATATGGCTACAACTTC.

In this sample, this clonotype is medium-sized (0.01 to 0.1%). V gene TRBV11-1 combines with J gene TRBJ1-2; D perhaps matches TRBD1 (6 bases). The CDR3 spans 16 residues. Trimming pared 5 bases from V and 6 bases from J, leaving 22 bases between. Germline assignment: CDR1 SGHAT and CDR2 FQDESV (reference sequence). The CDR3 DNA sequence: TGTGCCAGCAGCCCTAGGTTTGGGAACAGGGCGGATGGCTACACCTTC. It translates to CASSPRFGNRADGYTF.

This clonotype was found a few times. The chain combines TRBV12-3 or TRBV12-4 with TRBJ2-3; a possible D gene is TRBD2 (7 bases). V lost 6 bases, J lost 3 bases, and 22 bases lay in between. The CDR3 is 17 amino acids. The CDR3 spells CASSSTAGLGGTDTQYF. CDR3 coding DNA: TGTGCCAGCAGCTCTACTGCCGGACTAGGGGGAACAGATACGCAGTATTTT.

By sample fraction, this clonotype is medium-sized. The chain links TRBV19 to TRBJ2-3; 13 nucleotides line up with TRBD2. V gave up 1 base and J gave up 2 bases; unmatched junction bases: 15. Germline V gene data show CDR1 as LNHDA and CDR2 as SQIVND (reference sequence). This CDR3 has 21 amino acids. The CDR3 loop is CASSIVRRGLAGPVNTDTQYF. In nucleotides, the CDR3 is TGTGCCAGTAGTATAGTCCGGCGGGGACTAGCGGGACCGGTTAACACAGATACGCAGTATTTT.

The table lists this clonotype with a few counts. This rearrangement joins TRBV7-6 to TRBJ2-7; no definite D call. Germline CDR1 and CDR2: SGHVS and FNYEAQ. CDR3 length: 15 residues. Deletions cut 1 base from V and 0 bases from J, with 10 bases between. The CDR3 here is CASSLGGWSSYEQYV. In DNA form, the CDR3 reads TGTGCCAGCAGCTTAGGGGGTTGGAGCTCCTACGAGCAGTACGTC.

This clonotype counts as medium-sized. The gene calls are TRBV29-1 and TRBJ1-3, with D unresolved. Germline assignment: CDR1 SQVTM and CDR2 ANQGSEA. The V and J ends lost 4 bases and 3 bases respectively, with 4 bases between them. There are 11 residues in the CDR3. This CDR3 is CSVGDGNTIYF. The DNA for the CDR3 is TGCAGCGTTGGGGATGGAAACACCATATATTTT. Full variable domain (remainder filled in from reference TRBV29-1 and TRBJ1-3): SAVISQKPSRDICQRGTSLTIQCQVDSQVTMMFWYRQQPGQSLTLIATANQGSEATYESGFVIDKFPISRPNLTFSTLTVSNMSPEDSSIYLCSVGDGNTIYFGEGSWLTVV.

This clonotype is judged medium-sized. The DNA of the CDR3 is TGTGCCAGTCACTCTCTTGGGCGGGGAGGTTTGAATGAGCAGTTCTTC. Its protein is CASHSLGRGGLNEQFF. The chain combines TRBV6-6 with TRBJ2-1, with D possibly TRBD2 on 6 matching bases. Germline CDR1 reads MNHNY; CDR2 reads SVGAGI (reference sequence). Trimming removed 9 bases from V and 7 bases from J, with 25 bases in between. This CDR3 has 16 amino acids.

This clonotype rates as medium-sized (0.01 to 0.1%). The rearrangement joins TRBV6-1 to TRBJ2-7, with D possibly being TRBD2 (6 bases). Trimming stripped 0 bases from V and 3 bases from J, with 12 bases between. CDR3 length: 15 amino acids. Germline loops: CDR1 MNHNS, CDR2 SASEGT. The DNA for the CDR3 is TGTGCCAGCAGTGAAGCGGTGTGGAGGGTCTACGAGCAGTACGTC. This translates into CASSEAVWRVYEQYV.

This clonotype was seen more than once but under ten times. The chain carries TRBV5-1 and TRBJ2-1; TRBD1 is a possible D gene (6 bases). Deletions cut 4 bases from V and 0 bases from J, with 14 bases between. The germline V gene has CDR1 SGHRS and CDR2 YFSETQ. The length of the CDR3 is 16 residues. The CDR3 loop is CASSPKDRRSYNEQFF. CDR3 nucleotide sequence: TGCGCCAGCAGCCCAAAGGACAGACGCTCCTACAATGAGCAGTTCTTC.

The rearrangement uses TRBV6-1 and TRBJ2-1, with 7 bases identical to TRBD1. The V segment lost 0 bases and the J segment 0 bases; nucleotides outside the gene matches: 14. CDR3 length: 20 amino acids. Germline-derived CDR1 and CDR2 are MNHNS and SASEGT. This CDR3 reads CASSEAVGQVGPSSYNEQFF. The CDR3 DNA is TGTGCCAGCAGTGAAGCCGTAGGACAGGTTGGACCGAGCTCCTACAATGAGCAGTTCTTC.

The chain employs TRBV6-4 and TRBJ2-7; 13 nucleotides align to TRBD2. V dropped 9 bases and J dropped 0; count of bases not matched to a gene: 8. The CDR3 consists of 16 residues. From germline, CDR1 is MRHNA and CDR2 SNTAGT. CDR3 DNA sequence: TGTGCCAGACACCCGGGACTAGCGGGGAGCTCCTACGAGCAGTACTTC. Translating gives CARHPGLAGSSYEQYF.

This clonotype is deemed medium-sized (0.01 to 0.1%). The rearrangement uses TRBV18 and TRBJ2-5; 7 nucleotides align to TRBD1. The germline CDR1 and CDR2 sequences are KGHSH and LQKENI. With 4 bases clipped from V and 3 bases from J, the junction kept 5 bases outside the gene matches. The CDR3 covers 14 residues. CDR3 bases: TGTGCCAGCTCACACGGGACAGATAAAGAGACCCAGTACTTC. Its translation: CASSHGTDKETQYF.

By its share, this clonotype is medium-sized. CDR3 in DNA: TGTGCCAGTAGTATTTTCCACGAGCAGTTCTTC. Protein sequence: CASSIFHEQFF. V is TRBV19 and J is TRBJ2-1, with D unresolved. In germline, CDR1 is LNHDA, CDR2 SQIVND (reference sequence). Between the trimmed V and J ends, which lost 3 bases and 10 bases, there was a span of 7 bases. This CDR3 is 11 amino acids long.

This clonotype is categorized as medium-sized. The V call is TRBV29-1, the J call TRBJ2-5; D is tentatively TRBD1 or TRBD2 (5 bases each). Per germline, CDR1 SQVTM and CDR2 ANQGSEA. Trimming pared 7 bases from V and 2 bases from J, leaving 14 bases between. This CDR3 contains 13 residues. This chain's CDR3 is CSAGGHLQETQYF. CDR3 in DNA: TGCAGCGCAGGAGGACACCTTCAAGAGACCCAGTACTTC.

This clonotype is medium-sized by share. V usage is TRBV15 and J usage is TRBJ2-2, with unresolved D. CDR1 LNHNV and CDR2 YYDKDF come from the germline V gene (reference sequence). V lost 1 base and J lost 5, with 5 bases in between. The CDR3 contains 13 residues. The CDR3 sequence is CATSRVLTGELFF. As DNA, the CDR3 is TGTGCCACCAGCAGAGTCCTTACCGGGGAGCTGTTTTTT.

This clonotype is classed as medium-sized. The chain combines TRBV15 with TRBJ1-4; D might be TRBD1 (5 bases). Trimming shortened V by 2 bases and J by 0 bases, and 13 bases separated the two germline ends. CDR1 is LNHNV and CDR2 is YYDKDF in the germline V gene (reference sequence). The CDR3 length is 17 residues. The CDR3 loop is CATSRSGYRTTNEKLFF. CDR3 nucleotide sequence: TGTGCCACCAGCAGATCCGGATACAGGACAACTAATGAAAAACTGTTTTTT.

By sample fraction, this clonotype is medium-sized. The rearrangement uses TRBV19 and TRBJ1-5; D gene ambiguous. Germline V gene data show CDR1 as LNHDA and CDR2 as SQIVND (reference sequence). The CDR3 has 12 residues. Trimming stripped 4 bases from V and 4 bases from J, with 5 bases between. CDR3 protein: CASSKGNQPQHF. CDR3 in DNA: TGTGCCAGTAGTAAAGGGAATCAGCCCCAGCATTTT.

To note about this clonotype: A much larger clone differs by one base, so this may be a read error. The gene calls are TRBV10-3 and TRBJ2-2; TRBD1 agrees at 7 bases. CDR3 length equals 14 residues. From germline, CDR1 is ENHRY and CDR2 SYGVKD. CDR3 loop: CASSSDRNTGEPFF. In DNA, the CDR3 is TGTGCCAGCAGTTCGGACAGGAACACCGGGGAGCCGTTTTTT.

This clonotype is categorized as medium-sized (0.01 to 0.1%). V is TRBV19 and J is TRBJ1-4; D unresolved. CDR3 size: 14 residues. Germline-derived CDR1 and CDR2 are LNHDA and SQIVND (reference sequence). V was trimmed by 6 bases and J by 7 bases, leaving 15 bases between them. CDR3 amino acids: CASRRELVGEKLFF. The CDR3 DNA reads TGTGCCAGTAGAAGGGAACTAGTGGGTGAAAAACTGTTTTTT.

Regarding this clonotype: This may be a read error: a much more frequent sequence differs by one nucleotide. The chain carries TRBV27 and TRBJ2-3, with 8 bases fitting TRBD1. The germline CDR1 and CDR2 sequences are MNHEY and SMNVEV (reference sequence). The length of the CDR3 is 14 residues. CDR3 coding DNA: TGTGCCAGCAGCTTGCAGGGGGCCAGAGATAAGCAGTATTTT. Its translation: CASSLQGARDKQYF.

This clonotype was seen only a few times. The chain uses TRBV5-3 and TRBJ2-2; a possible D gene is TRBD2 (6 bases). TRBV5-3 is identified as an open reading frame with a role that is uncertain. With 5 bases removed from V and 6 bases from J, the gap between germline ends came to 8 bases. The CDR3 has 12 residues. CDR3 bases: TGTGCCAGAAGTACGGGGGCCGGGGAGCTGTTTTTT. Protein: CARSTGAGELFF.